The clone carrying this T cell receptor (beta chain) was picked up many times. Antigen: not known. The CDR3 runs 13 residues. Trimming stripped 3 bases from V and 4 bases from J, with 12 bases between. Germline-derived CDR1 and CDR2 are SQVTM and ANQGSEA. This specimen belongs to a study of Graves' ophthalmopathy and Graves' hyperthyroidism. Findings and limits, study-wide: Between ophthalmopathy and stable hyperthyroidism, a 13-signature model drew a separation with approximately 87% sensitivity and less than 83% specificity.

RNA transcripts yielded amplified TCR beta CDR3 regions. An opening RT-PCR round employed HTBI primers and preceded a second-round multiplex PCR. TCRdb itself ran the multiplex PCR reads through MiXCR, one entry per CDR3 protein. Here the sample spans 200,000 to 250,000 distinct CDR3 sequences, around a fifth being singletons. The sequence was collected from a woman in her fifties or sixties with Graves' ophthalmopathy. Sequenced sample: peripheral blood. The chain has TRBV29-1 and TRBJ1-1; no clear D gene. Here the CDR3 DNA reads TGCAGCGTTGATAAGGATTGGGGCACTGAAGCTTTCTTT. This codes for CSVDKDWGTEAFF.